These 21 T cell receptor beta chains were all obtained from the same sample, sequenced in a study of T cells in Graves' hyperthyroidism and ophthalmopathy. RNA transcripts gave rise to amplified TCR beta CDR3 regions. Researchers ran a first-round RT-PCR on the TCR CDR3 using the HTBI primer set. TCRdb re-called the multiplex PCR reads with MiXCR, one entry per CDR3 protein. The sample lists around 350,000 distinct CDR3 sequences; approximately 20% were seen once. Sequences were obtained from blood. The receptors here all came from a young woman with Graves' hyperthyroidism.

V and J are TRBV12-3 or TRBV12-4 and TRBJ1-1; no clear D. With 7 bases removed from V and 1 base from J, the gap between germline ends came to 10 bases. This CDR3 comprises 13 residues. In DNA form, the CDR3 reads TGTGCCAGCACCATGACACCGAACACTGAAGCTTTCTTT. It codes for CASTMTPNTEAFF.

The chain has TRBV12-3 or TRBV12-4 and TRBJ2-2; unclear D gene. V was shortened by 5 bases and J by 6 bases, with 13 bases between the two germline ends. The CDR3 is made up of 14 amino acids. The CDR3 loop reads CASSLGYFAGELFF. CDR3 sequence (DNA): TGTGCCAGCAGTCTAGGATATTTCGCCGGGGAGCTGTTTTTT.

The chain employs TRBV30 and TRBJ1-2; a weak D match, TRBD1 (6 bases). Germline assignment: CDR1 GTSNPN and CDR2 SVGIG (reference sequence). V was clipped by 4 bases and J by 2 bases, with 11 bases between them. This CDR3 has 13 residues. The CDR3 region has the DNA TGTGCCTGGAACCTCGGGACAAACTATGGCTACACCTTC. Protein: CAWNLGTNYGYTF.

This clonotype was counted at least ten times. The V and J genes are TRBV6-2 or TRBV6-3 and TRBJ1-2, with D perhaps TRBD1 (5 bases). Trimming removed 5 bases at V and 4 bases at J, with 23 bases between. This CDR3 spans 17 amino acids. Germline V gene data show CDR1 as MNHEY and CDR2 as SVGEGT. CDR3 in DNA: TGTGCCAGCAGTATGATCCTGACAGATGCAAACTTCTATGGCTACACCTTC. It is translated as CASSMILTDANFYGYTF.

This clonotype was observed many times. DNA for the CDR3: TGTGCCAGCAGTCTCGGGACAGGGGACGGAAACACCATATATTTT. It yields the protein CASSLGTGDGNTIYF. This sequence joins TRBV6-5 and TRBJ1-3; 10 positions match TRBD1. V was pared by 5 bases and J by 4 bases, with 5 bases of the junction left unmatched. This CDR3 contains 15 residues. CDR1 and CDR2 from the germline V gene are MNHEY and SVGAGI.

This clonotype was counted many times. The CDR3 protein is CASSEESFSGNTIYF. The CDR3 coding sequence is TGTGCCAGCAGTGAGGAAAGTTTCTCTGGAAACACCATATATTTT. The V gene is TRBV2, the J gene TRBJ1-3; D gene uncertain. The length of the CDR3 is 15 residues. CDR1 is SNHLY and CDR2 is FYNNEI in the germline V gene. V shed 3 bases and J shed 0 bases, with 9 bases lying between them.

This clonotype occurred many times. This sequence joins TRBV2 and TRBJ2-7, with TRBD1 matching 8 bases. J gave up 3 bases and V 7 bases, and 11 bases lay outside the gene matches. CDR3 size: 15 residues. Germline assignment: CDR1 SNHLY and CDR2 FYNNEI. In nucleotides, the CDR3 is TGTGCCAGCACCCACCCCCAGACAGGGGACTACGAGCAGTACTTC. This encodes CASTHPQTGDYEQYF.

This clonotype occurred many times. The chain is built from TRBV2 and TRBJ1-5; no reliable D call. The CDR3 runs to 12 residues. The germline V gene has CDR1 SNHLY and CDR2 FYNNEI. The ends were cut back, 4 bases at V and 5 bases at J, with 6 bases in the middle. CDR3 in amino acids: CASSGGDQPQHF. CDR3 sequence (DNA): TGTGCCAGCAGTGGAGGAGATCAGCCCCAGCATTTT.

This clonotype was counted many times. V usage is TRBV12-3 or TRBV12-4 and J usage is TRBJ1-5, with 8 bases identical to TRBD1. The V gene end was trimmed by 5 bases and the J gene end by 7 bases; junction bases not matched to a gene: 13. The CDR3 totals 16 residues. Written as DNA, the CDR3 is TGTGCCAGCAGTCTAAGCAGGGGGCGCGGAAGACAGCCCCAGCATTTT. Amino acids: CASSLSRGRGRQPQHF.

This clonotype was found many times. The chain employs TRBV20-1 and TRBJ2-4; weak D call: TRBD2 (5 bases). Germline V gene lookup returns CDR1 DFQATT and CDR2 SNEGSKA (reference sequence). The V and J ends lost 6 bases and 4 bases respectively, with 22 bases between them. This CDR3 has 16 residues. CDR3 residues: CSALEIPELQKNIQYF. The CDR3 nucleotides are TGCAGTGCACTAGAGATCCCGGAACTCCAGAAAAACATTCAGTACTTC.

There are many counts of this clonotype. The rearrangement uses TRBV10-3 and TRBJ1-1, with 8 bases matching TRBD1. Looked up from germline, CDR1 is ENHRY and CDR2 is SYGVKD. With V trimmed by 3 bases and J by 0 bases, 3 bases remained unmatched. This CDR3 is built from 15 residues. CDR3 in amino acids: CAISDQGAMNTEAFF. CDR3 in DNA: TGTGCCATCAGTGACCAGGGGGCTATGAACACTGAAGCTTTCTTT.

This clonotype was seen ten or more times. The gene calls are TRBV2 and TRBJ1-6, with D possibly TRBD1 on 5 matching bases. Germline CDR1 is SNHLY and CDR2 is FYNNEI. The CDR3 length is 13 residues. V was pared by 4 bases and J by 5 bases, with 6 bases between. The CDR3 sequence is CASSGQNNSPLHF. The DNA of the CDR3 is TGTGCCAGCAGTGGACAGAATAATTCACCCCTCCACTTT.

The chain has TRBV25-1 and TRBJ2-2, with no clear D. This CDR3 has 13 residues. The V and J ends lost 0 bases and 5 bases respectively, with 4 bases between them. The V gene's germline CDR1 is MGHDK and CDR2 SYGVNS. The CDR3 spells CASSEYPTGELFF. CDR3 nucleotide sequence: TGTGCCAGCAGTGAATACCCGACCGGGGAGCTGTTTTTT.

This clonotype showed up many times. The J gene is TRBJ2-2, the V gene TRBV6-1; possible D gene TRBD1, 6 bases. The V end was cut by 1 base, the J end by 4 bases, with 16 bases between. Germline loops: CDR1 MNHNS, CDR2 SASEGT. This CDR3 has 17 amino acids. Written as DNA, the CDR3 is TGTGCCAGCAGTGAAGGGGCCACAGGGTGGAGCACCGGGGAGCTGTTTTTT. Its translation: CASSEGATGWSTGELFF.

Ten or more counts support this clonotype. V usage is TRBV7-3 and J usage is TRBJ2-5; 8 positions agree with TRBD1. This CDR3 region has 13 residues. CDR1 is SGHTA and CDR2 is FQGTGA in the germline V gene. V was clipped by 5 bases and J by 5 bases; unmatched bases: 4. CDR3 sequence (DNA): TGTGCCAGCAGCGGACAGGGAAGGGAGACCCAGTACTTC. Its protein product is CASSGQGRETQYF.

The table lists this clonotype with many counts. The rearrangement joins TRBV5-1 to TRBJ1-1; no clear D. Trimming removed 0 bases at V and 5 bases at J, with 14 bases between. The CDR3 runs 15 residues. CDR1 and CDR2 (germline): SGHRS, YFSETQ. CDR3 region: CASSLVRGIITEAFF. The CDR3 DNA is TGCGCCAGCAGCTTGGTTCGGGGAATCATTACTGAAGCTTTCTTT. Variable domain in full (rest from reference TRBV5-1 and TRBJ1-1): KAGVTQTPRYLIKTRGQQVTLSCSPISGHRSVSWYQQTPGQGLQFLFEYFSETQRNKGNFPGRFSGRQFSNSRSEMNVSTLELGDSALYLCASSLVRGIITEAFFGQGTRLTVV.

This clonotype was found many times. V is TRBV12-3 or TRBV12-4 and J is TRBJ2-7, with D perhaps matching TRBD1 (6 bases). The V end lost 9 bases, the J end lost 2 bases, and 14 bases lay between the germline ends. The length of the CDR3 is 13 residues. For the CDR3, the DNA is TGTGCCAGTGCAAACAGGGCCCCCTACGAGCAGTACTTC. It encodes CASANRAPYEQYF.

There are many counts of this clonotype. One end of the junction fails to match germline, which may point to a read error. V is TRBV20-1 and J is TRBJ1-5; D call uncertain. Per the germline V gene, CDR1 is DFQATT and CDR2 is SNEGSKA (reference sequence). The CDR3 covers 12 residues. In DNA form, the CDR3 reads TGCAGTGCTAGAGTTAGCAACCAGCCCCAGCATTTT. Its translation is CSARVSNQPQHF.

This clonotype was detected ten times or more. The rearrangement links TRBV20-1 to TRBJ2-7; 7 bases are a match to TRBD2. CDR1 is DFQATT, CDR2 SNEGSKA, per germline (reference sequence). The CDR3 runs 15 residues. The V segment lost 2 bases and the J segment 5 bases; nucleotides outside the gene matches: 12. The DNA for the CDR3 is TGCAGTGCTAGACCCTTAGATAGCGGGTTGAACGAGCAGTACTTC. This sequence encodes CSARPLDSGLNEQYF.

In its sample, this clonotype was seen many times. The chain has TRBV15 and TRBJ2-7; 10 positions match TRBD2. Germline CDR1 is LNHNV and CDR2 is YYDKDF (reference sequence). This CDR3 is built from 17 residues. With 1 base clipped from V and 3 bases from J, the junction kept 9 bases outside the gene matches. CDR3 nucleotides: TGTGCCACCAGCAGAGGGGAGTTCGGGACTAGCGTCTACGAGCAGTACTTC. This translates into CATSRGEFGTSVYEQYF.

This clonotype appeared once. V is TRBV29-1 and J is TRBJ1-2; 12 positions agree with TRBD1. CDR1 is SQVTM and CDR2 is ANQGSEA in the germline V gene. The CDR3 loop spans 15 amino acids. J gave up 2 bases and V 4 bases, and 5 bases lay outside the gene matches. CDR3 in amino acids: CSVVGTGGSNYGYTF. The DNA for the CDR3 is TGCAGCGTTGTGGGGACAGGGGGCTCAAACTATGGCTACACCTTC.